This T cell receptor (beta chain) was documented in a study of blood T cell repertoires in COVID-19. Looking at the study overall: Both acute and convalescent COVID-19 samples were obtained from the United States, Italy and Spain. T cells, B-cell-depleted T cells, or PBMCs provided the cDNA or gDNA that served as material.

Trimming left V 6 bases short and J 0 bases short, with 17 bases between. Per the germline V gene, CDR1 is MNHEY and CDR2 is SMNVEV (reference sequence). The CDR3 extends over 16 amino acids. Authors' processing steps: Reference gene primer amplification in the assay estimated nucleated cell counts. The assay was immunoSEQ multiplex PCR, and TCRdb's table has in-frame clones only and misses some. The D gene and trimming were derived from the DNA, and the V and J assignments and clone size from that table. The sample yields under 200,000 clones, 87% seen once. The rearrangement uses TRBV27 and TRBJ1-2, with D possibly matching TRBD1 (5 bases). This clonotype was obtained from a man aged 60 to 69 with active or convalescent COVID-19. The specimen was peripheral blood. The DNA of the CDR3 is TGTGCCAGCAGGTCGGGGGGGAAAGGGGCTAACTATGGCTACACCTTC. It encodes CASRSGGKGANYGYTF.